Each of the 30 T cell receptor beta chains below was sequenced from the same sample in a study of CD4 T cells in relation to SARS-CoV-2 and coronaviruses. The data were produced by immunoSEQ multiplex PCR, yet TCRdb's version contains in-frame clones alone and is incomplete. The profile shows roughly 25,000 clones, 65% to 80% of them singletons. Before the COVID-19 pandemic, during about 2010-2019, CD4+ T cells were taken from unexposed donors. Isolation of CD4+ T cells took place after approximately 11 days in culture. For these TCRs, the target antigens are not known. Sequencing input: CD4+ T cells from PBMCs, cultured in vitro. These receptors all stem from a human donor in good health.

V is TRBV6-5 and J is TRBJ1-2; D remains unclear. Germline CDR1 and CDR2: MNHEY and SVGAGI. This CDR3 contains 14 residues. Trimming took 6 bases from V and 2 from J, leaving 13 bases between them. CDR3 residues: CASSFGRPNYGYTF. The CDR3 coding sequence is TGTGCCAGCAGCTTTGGCAGGCCGAACTATGGCTACACCTTC.

The sample holds one count of this clone. The chain carries TRBV11-2 and TRBJ2-3, with D possibly matching TRBD2 (6 bases). Germline CDR1 and CDR2: SGHAT and FQNNGV. V was shortened by 0 bases and J by 1 base, with 11 bases between the two germline ends. The CDR3 extends over 16 amino acids. CDR3 in amino acids: CASSLDRASGTDTQYF. In DNA form, the CDR3 reads TGTGCCAGCAGCTTAGATAGGGCTAGCGGCACAGATACGCAGTATTTT.

This chain links TRBV3-1 (or the pseudogene TRBV3-2) with TRBJ2-1; TRBD2 matches at 9 bases. Germline assignment: CDR1 LGHDT and CDR2 YNNKEL (reference sequence). V shed 0 bases, J shed 2 bases, and the junction held 17 bases outside the gene matches. This CDR3 region has 21 residues. The CDR3, as DNA: TGTGCCAGCAGCCAAGATGGATTAAGACAGATTAGCGGGAGAACCTACAATGAGCAGTTCTTC. Its protein is CASSQDGLRQISGRTYNEQFF.

The chain carries TRBV18 and TRBJ2-1, with TRBD1 matching 10 bases. Germline values: CDR1 KGHSH, CDR2 LQKENI. This CDR3 is 17 amino acids long. V lost 3 bases and J lost 5; bases outside the gene matches: 10. As DNA, the CDR3 is TGTGCCAGCTCACCCCCAGCGACAGGGGGCGTCAACAATGAGCAGTTCTTC. It codes for CASSPPATGGVNNEQFF.

The chain couples TRBV15 to TRBJ1-1, with a possible D match to TRBD1 (5 bases). This CDR3 has 14 residues. Germline CDR1 reads LNHNV; CDR2 reads YYDKDF (reference sequence). V was pared by 8 bases and J by 1 base, with 14 bases between. The CDR3 loop is CATAPGHRNTEAFF. The CDR3 coding sequence is TGTGCCACCGCACCAGGGCATCGGAACACTGAAGCTTTCTTT. Together with reference TRBV15 and TRBJ1-1, the CDR3 gives the full variable domain: DAMVIQNPRYQVTQFGKPVTLSCSQTLNHNVMYWYQQKSSQAPKLLFHYYDKDFNNEADTPDNFQSRRPNTSFCFLDIRSPGLGDTAMYLCATAPGHRNTEAFFGQGTRLTVV.

This clone has just a few counts. V gene TRBV2 combines with J gene TRBJ1-5; 7 nucleotides agree with TRBD1. Germline CDR1 is SNHLY and CDR2 is FYNNEI. J lost 0 bases, V lost 6 bases, and 5 bases had no gene match. This CDR3 contains 15 residues. The CDR3 spells CASRAGTVSNQPQHF. The CDR3 coding sequence is TGTGCCAGCAGGGCCGGGACAGTTAGCAATCAGCCCCAGCATTTT.

V is TRBV3-1 (or the pseudogene TRBV3-2) and J is TRBJ1-2; D remains unclear. The CDR3 is made up of 13 amino acids. The ends were cut back, 0 bases at V and 8 bases at J, with 10 bases in the middle. Germline V gene sequence: CDR1 LGHDT, CDR2 YNNKEL (reference sequence). CDR3 region: CASSQEVAFGYTF. The CDR3 bases are TGTGCCAGCAGCCAAGAGGTAGCATTCGGCTACACCTTC.

There are a few counts of this clone. The chain recombines TRBV4-2 with TRBJ2-7; D gene ambiguous. This CDR3 has 16 residues. V lost 4 bases, J lost 5 bases, and 21 bases lay in between. Germline V gives CDR1 LGHNA, CDR2 YNFKEQ. In DNA, the CDR3 is TGTGCCAGCAGCCCAGTCTTCGGTGGCTCTCTAGACGAGCAGTACTTC. Its translation: CASSPVFGGSLDEQYF.

The chain joins TRBV19 to TRBJ2-2, with 9 bases lining up with TRBD1. V lost 7 bases and J lost 6; bases outside the gene matches: 9. This CDR3 is 15 amino acids long. CDR1 is LNHDA, CDR2 SQIVND, per germline (reference sequence). DNA of the CDR3: TGTGCCAGTACGACGGGACAGGGTCTCGCCGGGGAGCTGTTTTTT. It translates to CASTTGQGLAGELFF.

The chain combines TRBV7-9 with TRBJ1-1; no clear D. CDR1 is SEHNR and CDR2 is FQNEAQ in the germline V gene (reference sequence). V lost 5 bases and J 0 bases, leaving 7 bases between the germline ends. CDR3 length: 13 residues. The CDR3 DNA reads as TGTGCCAGCAGCCTCCCTTTGAACACTGAAGCTTTCTTT. Translation: CASSLPLNTEAFF.

CDR3 sequence: CARGRDNEQYF. Written as DNA, the CDR3 is TGTGCCAGAGGGAGGGACAACGAGCAGTACTTC. The V gene is TRBV30, the J gene TRBJ2-7, with a weak D call TRBD2 (7 bases). The germline gives CDR1 GTSNPN, CDR2 SVGIG (reference sequence). The V and J ends lost 8 bases and 5 bases respectively, with 13 bases between them. The CDR3 extends over 11 amino acids.

CDR3 residues: CASSWTSASTDTQYF. DNA of the CDR3: TGTGCCAGCAGCTGGACTAGCGCAAGCACAGATACGCAGTATTTT. The chain joins TRBV7-9 to TRBJ2-3, with 9 bases matching TRBD2. CDR3 length equals 15 residues. Germline V gene sequence: CDR1 SEHNR, CDR2 FQNEAQ (reference sequence). Trimming cost V 4 bases and J 0 bases; bases outside gene matches: 2.

The rearrangement joins TRBV6-1 to TRBJ1-1; no reliable D call. The CDR3 totals 14 residues. Trimming removed 5 bases at V and 1 base at J, with 11 bases between. Looked up from germline, CDR1 is MNHNS and CDR2 is SASEGT. This chain's CDR3 is CASSTARTNTEAFF. The CDR3 coding sequence is TGTGCCAGCAGTACTGCCAGGACGAACACTGAAGCTTTCTTT.

This clone was recorded a few times. The chain joins TRBV27 to TRBJ1-5; maybe TRBD1 (6 bases). V was clipped by 6 bases and J by 3 bases, with 12 bases between them. The CDR3 runs to 14 residues. CDR1 is MNHEY and CDR2 is SMNVEV in the germline V gene (reference sequence). The CDR3 protein is CASSVEGVNQPQHF. DNA for the CDR3: TGTGCCAGCAGCGTCGAGGGGGTCAATCAGCCCCAGCATTTT.

V is TRBV9 and J is TRBJ1-4; 7 positions agree with TRBD1. The CDR3 sequence is 15 residues long. Unmatched junction bases numbered 6, after V lost 3 bases and J lost 4 bases. Germline V gives CDR1 SGDLS, CDR2 YYNGEE. In nucleotides, the CDR3 is TGTGCCAGCAGCGGACCGACAGGGATTAATGAAAAACTGTTTTTT. Amino acid sequence: CASSGPTGINEKLFF.

The V gene is TRBV30, the J gene TRBJ2-6; D unclear. CDR1 is GTSNPN, CDR2 SVGIG, per germline (reference sequence). The V and J ends lost 4 bases and 2 bases respectively, with 3 bases between them. CDR3 length equals 12 residues. The CDR3 nucleotides read TGTGCCTGGACACCTGGGGCCAACGTCCTGACTTTC. It translates to CAWTPGANVLTF.

The chain employs TRBV30 and TRBJ1-5; 7 bases are shared with TRBD1. The germline V gene encodes CDR1 GTSNPN and CDR2 SVGIG (reference sequence). This CDR3 is built from 13 residues. V was clipped by 5 bases and J by 7 bases; unmatched bases: 8. DNA for the CDR3: TGTGCCTGGGGCCGACAGGGCGGACAGCCCCAGCATTTT. This gives the protein CAWGRQGGQPQHF.

This sequence joins TRBV11-2 and TRBJ1-1; 7 nucleotides line up with TRBD1. J lost 6 bases, V lost 8 bases, and 3 bases had no gene match. The V gene's germline CDR1 is SGHAT and CDR2 FQNNGV. There are 11 residues in the CDR3. In DNA form, the CDR3 reads TGTGCCAGCGCCAGGGGGTCTGAAGCTTTCTTT. Translating gives CASARGSEAFF.

This chain connects TRBV28 to TRBJ2-5; possibly TRBD2 for D (6 bases). The germline V gene has CDR1 MDHEN and CDR2 SYDVKM. The ends were cut back, 6 bases at V and 5 bases at J, with 13 bases in the middle. The CDR3 has 13 amino acids. The CDR3 spells CASSQGGLETQYF. The CDR3 DNA sequence: TGTGCCAGCAGCCAGGGAGGTTTGGAGACCCAGTACTTC.

The CDR3 DNA reads TGTGCCTGGAGTAGGGGACTAGGCTACGAGCAGTACTTC. The encoded protein is CAWSRGLGYEQYF. The chain employs TRBV30 and TRBJ2-7; 8 nucleotides agree with TRBD2. CDR3 length equals 13 residues. Germline assignment: CDR1 GTSNPN and CDR2 SVGIG (reference sequence). Trimming removed 2 bases from V and 3 bases from J; junction bases left unmatched: 3.

The chain employs TRBV4-3 and TRBJ2-1, with 7 nucleotides matching TRBD1. The CDR3 has 15 residues. Germline assignment: CDR1 LGHNA and CDR2 YSLEER. The V segment lost 0 bases and the J segment 8 bases; nucleotides outside the gene matches: 7. The CDR3 DNA is TGCGCCAGCAGCCAAGAACACCAGACAGGGTATGAGCAGTTCTTC. This encodes CASSQEHQTGYEQFF.

The rearrangement uses TRBV19 and TRBJ1-2; 12 bases align to TRBD1. V dropped 6 bases and J dropped 7; count of bases not matched to a gene: 6. The CDR3 runs 14 residues. CDR1 and CDR2 (germline): LNHDA, SQIVND (reference sequence). DNA for the CDR3: TGTGCCAGTAGCCCCGGGACAGGGGGCCTTGGCTACACCTTC. Its protein is CASSPGTGGLGYTF.

The J gene is TRBJ2-2, the V gene TRBV6-2 or TRBV6-3; no reliable D call. Deletions cut 0 bases from V and 5 bases from J, with 10 bases between. CDR3 length: 15 residues. Looked up from germline, CDR1 is MNHEY and CDR2 is SVGEGT. Written as DNA, the CDR3 is TGTGCCAGCAGTTACTCAGGGCGAAGGACCGGGGAGCTGTTTTTT. Protein: CASSYSGRRTGELFF.

The genes are TRBV7-9 and TRBJ2-3, with D uncertain. The V gene's germline CDR1 is SEHNR and CDR2 FQNEAQ (reference sequence). V gave up 3 bases and J gave up 3 bases, with 4 bases separating them. This CDR3 has 12 amino acids. CDR3 sequence: CASSFGTDTQYF. In DNA form, the CDR3 reads TGTGCCAGCAGCTTTGGGACAGATACGCAGTATTTT.

This rearrangement joins TRBV10-3 to TRBJ2-7; D ambiguous. Looked up from germline, CDR1 is ENHRY and CDR2 is SYGVKD. The germline V and J ends were trimmed by 5 bases and 6 bases, with 8 bases remaining between them. This CDR3 has 11 amino acids. CDR3 loop: CAISPSREQYF. DNA for the CDR3: TGTGCCATCAGTCCATCGCGCGAGCAGTACTTC.

The rearrangement uses TRBV29-1 and TRBJ2-5; D is possibly TRBD2 (6 bases). The CDR3 contains 12 residues. V was clipped by 4 bases and J by 3 bases, with 9 bases between them. Germline lookup yields CDR1 SQVTM and CDR2 ANQGSEA. In DNA form, the CDR3 reads TGCAGCGTTGGTCTAGCGAAAGAGACCCAGTACTTC. Its protein is CSVGLAKETQYF. The whole variable domain, filled in from reference TRBV29-1 and TRBJ2-5, reads SAVISQKPSRDICQRGTSLTIQCQVDSQVTMMFWYRQQPGQSLTLIATANQGSEATYESGFVIDKFPISRPNLTFSTLTVSNMSPEDSSIYLCSVGLAKETQYFGPGTRLLVL.

This CDR3 reads CASSLEGEGTYEQYF. CDR3 coding DNA: TGTGCCAGCAGCTTAGAAGGCGAGGGCACCTACGAGCAGTACTTC. This sequence joins TRBV11-2 and TRBJ2-7, with TRBD2 as a possible D gene (5 bases). The CDR3 sequence is 15 residues long. CDR1 is SGHAT, CDR2 FQNNGV, per germline. V was trimmed by 0 bases and J by 2 bases, leaving 11 bases between them.

In its sample, this clone was seen a few times. The genes are TRBV24-1 and TRBJ1-5; no firm D call. Looked up from germline, CDR1 is KGHDR and CDR2 is SFDVKD. The V gene lost 4 bases and the J gene lost 6 bases, with 6 bases spanning the gap. The CDR3 is made up of 12 amino acids. The chain's CDR3 is CATSDPGQPQHF. The CDR3 DNA is TGTGCCACCAGTGACCCCGGTCAGCCCCAGCATTTT.

The gene calls are TRBV6-1 and TRBJ1-2; D gene ambiguous. The CDR3 length is 15 residues. Germline CDR1 is MNHNS and CDR2 is SASEGT. Trimming took off 3 bases at V and 7 bases at J, with 18 bases between the two ends. The CDR3 nucleotides are TGTGCCAGCAGTGACCCCTCCGGGGTCCCTTCTGGCTACACCTTC. This sequence encodes CASSDPSGVPSGYTF.

V gene TRBV7-2 combines with J gene TRBJ2-5, with D possibly being TRBD1 (6 bases). Trimming cost V 1 base and J 7 bases, with 7 bases left between them. This CDR3 has 12 residues. CDR1 is SGHTA and CDR2 is FQGNSA in the germline V gene. This chain's CDR3 is CASSLEDRTQYF. CDR3 coding DNA: TGTGCCAGCAGCTTAGAGGACAGGACCCAGTACTTC. The complete variable domain, with remaining parts taken from reference TRBV7-2 and TRBJ2-5, reads GAGVSQSPSNKVTEKGKDVELRCDPISGHTALYWYRQSLGQGLEFLIYFQGNSAPDKSGLPSDRFSAERTGGSVSTLTIQRTQQEDSAVYLCASSLEDRTQYFGPGTRLLVL.